This T cell receptor (beta chain) is drawn from a study of technical replicates of blood from a few donors. Germline V gene sequence: CDR1 LNHNV, CDR2 YYDKDF (reference sequence). V lost 3 bases and J lost 6, with 11 bases in between. The CDR3 totals 14 residues. Only in-frame clones appear in the TCRdb table, and some are missing; sequencing was by immunoSEQ multiplex PCR. The table has about 83,000 clones, roughly nine tenths seen once. The chain combines TRBV15 with TRBJ2-2, with D possibly being TRBD1 (5 bases). This TCR was sampled from a human donor in good health. The sequencing input was T cells isolated from PBMCs. In DNA, the CDR3 is TGTGCCACCAGCAGGGGGCGGATGGCCGGGGAGCTGTTTTTT. Translated, it gives CATSRGRMAGELFF.